The T cell receptor beta chain described here comes from a study of blood T cell repertoires in COVID-19 (dated by TCRdb to the early 2020s). Some background on the complete study: Samples covering the acute and convalescent phases of COVID-19 were provided by collaborators in the United States, Italy and Spain. The prospective study material was composed of cDNA or gDNA derived from T cells, B-cell-depleted T cells, or PBMCs. The dataset comprised deeply sampled blood TCRbeta repertoires from subjects exposed to, actively infected with, or recovered from COVID-19. A freely available public database, intended as a resource for researchers studying the immune response to SARS-CoV-2, is where the repertoires were released. The samples were drawn from the first 160 participants of the ongoing ImmuneRACE study and from about 1,200 subjects provided by 6 global collaborators. The sample metadata nearly always contained a de-identified subject ID, COVID-19 status, age in years and sex. Where available, HLA class I and class II types were obtained from metadata supplied by the sample provider rather than from assay-based typing.

For this clone: No antigen is known for it. Base qualities are not provided; no much larger clone lies one nucleotide away.

The collaborating institutions used their own protocols to collect whole blood in K2EDTA tubes. For TCRbeta analysis, collaborators shipped samples as frozen whole blood, isolated PBMCs, or DNA extracted from either of those sample types. Trimming takes 3 bases off V and 10 bases off J; junction bases not matched to a gene: 9. The germline V gene encodes CDR1 KGHSH and CDR2 LQKENI. The CDR3 runs 15 amino acids, cysteine and phenylalanine included. The CDR3 DNA has 45 bases and is translated from base 1. TCRbeta CDR3 regions were amplified from genomic DNA by means of the immunoSEQ Assay, a bias-controlled multiplex PCR. Under the source paper's analysis protocol: Within the assay, amplification of reference gene primers was used to estimate how many nucleated cells each sample contained. Sequence reads were collapsed and filtered to measure the absolute abundance of every unique TCRbeta CDR3 rearrangement. For each sample, productive Simpson clonality was calculated as the square root of Simpson's diversity index over productive rearrangements. TCRdb mirrors the immuneACCESS table, restricted to in-frame sequences. Some clones are absent from its copies; in checked studies, under half trace to an unresolved V gene, and the reason for the others is unknown. Clone size and V and J calls were adopted from that table, with D and trimming inferred from the DNA. The sample table holds approximately 360,000 clones, of which 90% were seen once. Around 7% of the sample belongs to the ten largest clones.

Summary of the overall study and its limitations: Clinical and demographic metadata were provided uncurated, with the amount varying by source and participant.

The chain couples TRBV18 to TRBJ1-1; TRBD1 agrees with 12 junctional bases. Source material: peripheral blood. This clonotype was sampled from a man younger than 35 with active or convalescent COVID-19. Here the CDR3 is given as CASSPPGTGGAGAFF. Read as DNA, the sequence is TGTGCCAGCTCACCGCCTGGGACAGGGGGCGCCGGAGCTTTCTTT.